There are a few counts of the clone carrying this TCR beta chain. The data are from a study of patients and donors after allogeneic stem cell transplantation. Germline CDR1 LNHNV, CDR2 YYDKDF (reference sequence). The CDR3 spans 13 residues. Deletions cut 0 bases from V and 8 bases from J, with 10 bases between. TCRdb re-derived calls from the RT-PCR reads in MiXCR, one entry per CDR3 protein. The sample lists over 130,000 distinct CDR3 sequences; about 36% were seen once. This receptor was taken from a human donor who was either an allogeneic HSCT recipient or a stem cell or donor lymphocyte infusion donor (not recorded which). It is not recorded whose cells these are; they may come from a transplant donor. This chain joins TRBV15 and TRBJ1-1; a possible D gene is TRBD1 (6 bases). Sequencing input: blood, either unsorted or a sorted T cell fraction (not recorded which). The CDR3 spells CATSRDRGAEAFF. The CDR3 DNA reads TGTGCCACCAGCAGAGATAGGGGGGCAGAAGCTTTCTTT.